This is a list of T cell receptor beta chains from one sample in a study of T cells in Graves' hyperthyroidism and ophthalmopathy. MiXCR was run by TCRdb on the multiplex PCR reads, yielding one entry per CDR3 protein. The sample lists around 190,000 distinct CDR3 sequences, about 18% occurring once. Sequences were obtained from blood. Receptors were obtained from a woman aged 45 to 65 with Graves' hyperthyroidism. Both conserved end residues are part of each CDR3. A D gene is named only where the DNA matches it firmly. Rows may omit the clone size; those that give it use once, few, many or a size class.

cdr3_nt	cdr3_aa	v_call	j_call	clone_size	d_call
TGCGCCAGCAGCTTGGGGGTAGGGGAGGTCTACGAGCAGTACTTC	CASSLGVGEVYEQYF	TRBV5-1	TRBJ2-7	many	.
TGTGCCAGCAGCCCGACGGAGAATCAGCCCCAGCATTTT	CASSPTENQPQHF	TRBV3-1	TRBJ1-5	many	.
TGTGCCAGCAGTTCCGAGGGGGCGGGAAATGGCTACACCTTC	CASSSEGAGNGYTF	TRBV6-1	TRBJ1-2	many	TRBD1
TGTGCCAGCAGCTCCGGGGCGGGGGAGTACAATGAGCAGTTCTTC	CASSSGAGEYNEQFF	TRBV3-1	TRBJ2-1	.	TRBD2
TGTGCCAGCAGCTTCCGGGACACCGGAATTAGGACTGAAGCTTTCTTT	CASSFRDTGIRTEAFF	TRBV11-2	TRBJ1-1	many	.
TGTGCCAGCAGCTTATTTGGGCCGGACAATCAGCCCCAGCATTTT	CASSLFGPDNQPQHF	TRBV7-8	TRBJ1-5	many	.
TGTGCCAGCAGTTACGTTGGCCTCCGAAAGACTATGAACACTGAAGCTTTCTTT	CASSYVGLRKTMNTEAFF	TRBV6-5	TRBJ1-1	many	.
TGCGCCAGCAGCCAAGACAGGGACTATGGCTACACCTTC	CASSQDRDYGYTF	TRBV4-1	TRBJ1-2	few	.
TGTGCCAGCAGCTCCCGACGTGACAGGGGTGGCGATGAGCAGTTCTTC	CASSSRRDRGGDEQFF	TRBV7-6	TRBJ2-1	few	TRBD1
TGTGCCAGCAGCGCAGGGTTGACTAGCGGGGGAAACACCGGGGAGCTGTTTTTT	CASSAGLTSGGNTGELFF	TRBV9	TRBJ2-2	once	TRBD2
TGCGCCAGCAGCCAATGGCCCGACAGCCGCTATGGCTACACCTTC	CASSQWPDSRYGYTF	TRBV4-3	TRBJ1-2	many	.
TGTGCCAGCAGCGTAGAGATGGCAGGGATTTATGGCTACACCTTC	CASSVEMAGIYGYTF	TRBV9	TRBJ1-2	.	.
TGTGCCAGCAGCCCCGGGAGGCCAGATACGCAGTATTTT	CASSPGRPDTQYF	TRBV5-4	TRBJ2-3	many	TRBD2